This T cell receptor (beta chain) was captured in a study of T cell responses to AZD1222 COVID-19 vaccine. Study results and caveats: AZD1222 recipients seropositive at baseline numbered only 5 or 6. Within unmutated variant regions lay the reported targets of nearly half of spike-specific TCRs.

The V and J ends lost 11 bases and 8 bases respectively, with 27 bases between them. Germline CDR1 and CDR2: SEHNR and FQNEAQ (reference sequence). The CDR3 covers 16 residues. With respect to this clone: The antigen remains unidentified.

The assay was immunoSEQ multiplex PCR, and TCRdb's table has in-frame clones only and misses some. The sample gives fewer than 150,000 clones, 80% to 95% of which show up once; about 3% is in the top ten. This TCR derives from an adult in good health. Here the sequenced sample was peripheral blood, taken on day 0 of AZD1222 vaccination. This chain links TRBV7-9 with TRBJ1-4; tentative D call: TRBD1 (6 bases). The CDR3 loop is CAFTGGGQFDGEKLFF. Written as DNA, the CDR3 is TGTGCCTTCACTGGAGGGGGACAATTCGATGGGGAAAAACTGTTTTTT. The variable domain in full, completed from reference TRBV7-9 and TRBJ1-4, reads DTGVSQNPRHKITKRGQNVTFRCDPISEHNRLYWYRQTLGQGPEFLTYFQNEAQLEKSRLLSDRFSAERPKGSFSTLEIQRTEQGDSAMYLCAFTGGGQFDGEKLFFGSGTQLSVL.